A single sample gave rise to the 2 T cell receptor beta chains below, sequenced in a study of shared clonotypes between healthy human individuals. Profiling relied on immunoSEQ multiplex PCR, and the TCRdb table lists in-frame clones only, not all of them. This table has fewer than 650,000 clones, roughly 79% appearing once. The specimen was PBMCs. These receptor sequences come from a woman between 40 and 50 years old in good health. Some clones in this sample may be carry-over from other donors' samples.

This chain joins TRBV4-1 and TRBJ2-4, with D tentatively TRBD1 (6 bases). V was cut by 4 bases and J by 1 base, with 14 bases left in between. Germline CDR1 is MGHRA and CDR2 is YSYEKL. This CDR3 region has 16 residues. This chain's CDR3 is CASSRETGPAKNIQYF. The CDR3 region has the DNA TGCGCCAGCAGCCGAGAAACAGGGCCTGCCAAAAACATTCAGTACTTC.

The V call is TRBV6-1, the J call TRBJ1-5, with TRBD1 identical over 7 bases. The junction had 5 bases not matched to a gene; V was cut back by 9 bases and J by 3 bases. CDR1 is MNHNS, CDR2 SASEGT, per germline. This CDR3 is 13 amino acids long. The chain's CDR3 is CASGDSFNQPQHF. The CDR3 DNA sequence: TGTGCCAGTGGGGACAGTTTCAATCAGCCCCAGCATTTT.